A selection of T cell receptor beta chains follows, all from one sample in a study of cytomegalovirus exposure and HLA in healthy donors. The method was immunoSEQ multiplex PCR; TCRdb's version includes in-frame clones alone and lacks a portion of them. In total, the table holds 150,000 or so clones. Sequenced: PBMCs. The receptors shown here come from a woman between 18 and 29 years old in good health and CMV-seronegative. Each CDR3 is given with its conserved first and last residue. The order of the fields is V gene, D gene, J gene, CDR3 DNA, CDR3 protein. A D gene is named only where the DNA matches it firmly.

V gene: TRBV28
D gene: -
J gene: TRBJ1-5
CDR3 DNA: TGTGCCAGCAGTTGGGGGGATACCAATCAGCCCCAGCATTTT
CDR3 protein: CASSWGDTNQPQHF

V gene: TRBV7-2
D gene: -
J gene: TRBJ2-7
CDR3 DNA: TGTGCCAGCAGCTTAGGAGCGGGCGGGGAGGTCTCCTACGAGCAGTACTTC
CDR3 protein: CASSLGAGGEVSYEQYF

V gene: TRBV7-4
D gene: TRBD2
J gene: TRBJ2-3
CDR3 DNA: TGTGCCCGACCCCCCGGGGGGAGCACAGATACGCAGTATTTT
CDR3 protein: CARPPGGSTDTQYF

V gene: TRBV11-3
D gene: TRBD1
J gene: TRBJ2-5
CDR3 DNA: TGTGCCAGCAGCTTAGTGGGAGGACAGGGAGGAGAGACCCAGTACTTC
CDR3 protein: CASSLVGGQGGETQYF

V gene: TRBV18
D gene: TRBD1
J gene: TRBJ1-5
CDR3 DNA: TGTGCCAGCTCACCGAGGGCTAGGGGACAGGGAAACCAGCCCCAGCATTTT
CDR3 protein: CASSPRARGQGNQPQHF

V gene: TRBV4-1
D gene: TRBD1
J gene: TRBJ1-2
CDR3 DNA: TGCGCCAGCAGCCGGGAACAGGGGGCTAACTATGGCTACACCTTC
CDR3 protein: CASSREQGANYGYTF

V gene: TRBV6-1
D gene: TRBD2
J gene: TRBJ2-1
CDR3 DNA: TGTGCCAGTTTACCTAGCGGGCGCTCCTACAATGAGCAGTTCTTC
CDR3 protein: CASLPSGRSYNEQFF

V gene: TRBV6-5
D gene: -
J gene: TRBJ2-2
CDR3 DNA: TGTGCCAGCAGTTGGGGGACTTCTGCTCTTGGGGAGCTGTTTTTT
CDR3 protein: CASSWGTSALGELFF

V gene: TRBV18
D gene: -
J gene: TRBJ2-2
CDR3 DNA: TGTGCCGGGGGGACGAACACCGGGGAGCTGTTTTTT
CDR3 protein: CAGGTNTGELFF

V gene: TRBV11-3
D gene: -
J gene: TRBJ1-1
CDR3 DNA: TGTGCCAGCAGCTTAGGTAGATTCTATAACACTGAAGCTTTCTTT
CDR3 protein: CASSLGRFYNTEAFF

V gene: TRBV5-1
D gene: TRBD1
J gene: TRBJ2-4
CDR3 DNA: TGCGCCAGCAGCTACACAGGGGGCACGGACAAAAACATTCAGTACTTC
CDR3 protein: CASSYTGGTDKNIQYF

V gene: TRBV30
D gene: TRBD2
J gene: TRBJ2-5
CDR3 DNA: TGTGCCTGGAGTGTAGGACTAGCGGGGGAGACCCAGTACTTC
CDR3 protein: CAWSVGLAGETQYF

V gene: TRBV6-5
D gene: -
J gene: TRBJ2-7
CDR3 DNA: TGTGCCAGCAGTTACTCTAGGACTTCCTCCTACGAGCAGTACTTC
CDR3 protein: CASSYSRTSSYEQYF